Listed here are 22 T cell receptor beta chains from one sample, sequenced in a study of metastatic and nonmetastatic thyroid tumors. TCRdb re-called the PCR reads via MiXCR. This table has about 33,000 clones, roughly a sixth appearing once. Each patient came to thyroid surgery without any prior treatment (of any kind). The sample taken for sequencing was blood. The receptor set was obtained from a male donor with papillary thyroid cancer or a benign thyroid nodule (not recorded which). Some clones in this sample may be carry-over from other donors' samples.

This sequence joins TRBV11-2 and TRBJ2-3; D uncertain. This CDR3 region has 12 residues. The V end lost 1 base, the J end lost 3 bases, and 2 bases lay between the germline ends. Germline CDR1 reads SGHAT; CDR2 reads FQNNGV. For the CDR3, the DNA is TGTGCCAGCAGCTTAGTGACAGATACGCAGTATTTT. It translates to CASSLVTDTQYF. Full variable domain (remainder filled in from reference TRBV11-2 and TRBJ2-3): EAGVAQSPRYKIIEKRQSVAFWCNPISGHATLYWYQQILGQGPKLLIQFQNNGVVDDSQLPKDRFSAERLKGVDSTLKIQPAKLEDSAVYLCASSLVTDTQYFGPGTRLTVL.

The sample holds many counts of this clone. This CDR3 is CASSYTSGGYNEQFF. The CDR3 bases are TGTGCCAGCAGTTACACAAGCGGGGGTTACAATGAGCAGTTCTTC. The chain has TRBV6-2 or TRBV6-3 and TRBJ2-1; TRBD2 agrees at 8 bases. The CDR3 spans 15 residues. V was clipped by 2 bases and J by 4 bases; unmatched bases: 4. Germline V CDR1 and CDR2: MNHEY, SVGEGT.

This clone was recorded many times. The chain links TRBV28 to TRBJ2-2; no clear D. The V and J ends lost 6 bases and 6 bases respectively, with 14 bases between them. This CDR3 region has 14 residues. Germline V gene data show CDR1 as MDHEN and CDR2 as SYDVKM. CDR3 sequence: CASSPITVAGELFF. The CDR3 nucleotides are TGTGCCAGCAGCCCTATAACAGTAGCCGGGGAGCTGTTTTTT.

This clone was counted many times. The same CDR3 also results from other DNA sequences found in this sample. The J gene is TRBJ1-2, the V gene TRBV28, with 8 bases aligning to TRBD1. V shed 5 bases, J shed 5 bases, and the junction held 1 base outside the gene matches. The CDR3 is 12 amino acids. CDR1 and CDR2 (germline): MDHEN, SYDVKM. Here the CDR3 reads CASSRDRYGYTF. The CDR3 region has the DNA TGTGCCAGCAGTCGGGACAGGTATGGCTACACCTTC.

The chain recombines TRBV27 with TRBJ1-1; no clear D gene. Germline V lookup: CDR1 MNHEY, CDR2 SMNVEV (reference sequence). CDR3 length equals 13 residues. The germline V and J ends were trimmed by 3 bases and 10 bases, with 15 bases remaining between them. The CDR3 here is CASSFTGGVVAFF. The CDR3 DNA is TGTGCCAGCAGTTTCACGGGCGGGGTCGTAGCTTTCTTT.

This clone has ten or more counts. The gene calls are TRBV4-1 and TRBJ2-7; D unclear. The germline V and J ends were trimmed by 1 base and 3 bases, with 7 bases remaining between them. CDR3 length equals 13 residues. CDR1 is MGHRA, CDR2 YSYEKL, per germline. The CDR3 region has the DNA TGCGCCAGCAGCCAAGGTGAGTTCTACGAGCAGTACTTC. Translation gives CASSQGEFYEQYF.

This clone showed up just once. This sequence joins TRBV9 and TRBJ2-1; 8 nucleotides agree with TRBD2. Trimming removed 0 bases from V and 2 bases from J; junction bases left unmatched: 4. This CDR3 has 16 residues. Germline V gene data show CDR1 as SGDLS and CDR2 as YYNGEE. The chain's CDR3 is CASSVAAGGPYNEQFF. CDR3 DNA: TGTGCCAGCAGCGTAGCTGCGGGAGGACCCTACAATGAGCAGTTCTTC.

CDR3 DNA sequence: TGTGCCAGCATTAGGACTAGCGGTAGCATTCCAGATACGCAGTATTTT. Encoded protein: CASIRTSGSIPDTQYF. The chain links TRBV6-5 to TRBJ2-3; 10 bases agree with TRBD2. The CDR3 spans 16 residues. V gave up 7 bases and J gave up 4 bases; unmatched junction bases: 11. The germline V gene has CDR1 MNHEY and CDR2 SVGAGI.

This clone has ten or more counts. The CDR3 nucleotides are TGTGCCACCAGCTACGGGACAAGTCGGGAGCAGTACTTC. Translated, it gives CATSYGTSREQYF. The chain is built from TRBV15 and TRBJ2-7, with D possibly TRBD1 on 6 matching bases. Germline CDR1 reads LNHNV; CDR2 reads YYDKDF (reference sequence). The germline V and J ends were trimmed by 5 bases and 7 bases, with 15 bases remaining between them. CDR3 length: 13 residues.

This clone was detected ten times or more. The chain links TRBV11-2 to TRBJ1-5; D is perhaps TRBD1 (5 bases). Germline V gives CDR1 SGHAT, CDR2 FQNNGV. This CDR3 region has 16 residues. The V end lost 4 bases, the J end lost 1 base, and 14 bases lay between the germline ends. Written as DNA, the CDR3 is TGTGCCAGCAGCTCAAATCGGGGCGGGAGCAATCAGCCCCAGCATTTT. It encodes CASSSNRGGSNQPQHF.

There are many counts of this clone. J is TRBJ1-1 and V is TRBV6-1; 9 bases agree with TRBD1. V lost 5 bases, J lost 1 base, and 5 bases stayed unmatched. The CDR3 consists of 15 residues. Germline V gene sequence: CDR1 MNHNS, CDR2 SASEGT. The CDR3 protein is CASSRDREGNTEAFF. The CDR3 DNA reads as TGTGCCAGCAGTCGGGACAGGGAGGGGAACACTGAAGCTTTCTTT.

With regard to this clone: Mismatch with germline at one junction end may stem from a read error. This chain connects TRBV6-2 or TRBV6-3 to TRBJ2-7, with 8 bases matching TRBD1. The CDR3 loop spans 15 amino acids. The V gene's germline CDR1 is MNHEY and CDR2 SVGEGT. CDR3 in DNA: TGTGCCAGCAGTTACATTGGACAGGGCTCCAACGAGCAGTACTTC. Protein product: CASSYIGQGSNEQYF.

This clone has just a few counts. V usage is TRBV12-3 or TRBV12-4 and J usage is TRBJ2-3, with no clear D. CDR3 length: 14 amino acids. Trimming removed 3 bases from V and 3 bases from J, with 10 bases in between. The CDR3 region has the DNA TGTGCCAGCAGTTTTCTAGGGCCGACAGATACGCAGTATTTT. Translated: CASSFLGPTDTQYF.

This chain joins TRBV3-1 and TRBJ2-6, with D uncertain. Germline-derived CDR1 and CDR2 are LGHDT and YNNKEL (reference sequence). V was trimmed by 3 bases and J by 0 bases, leaving 12 bases between them. The CDR3 runs 17 residues. The CDR3 loop reads CASSQAMGSSGANVLTF. CDR3 DNA sequence: TGTGCCAGCAGCCAGGCGATGGGGTCCTCTGGGGCCAACGTCCTGACTTTC.

This clone has at least ten counts. The rearrangement joins TRBV28 to TRBJ1-5; no reliable D call. The CDR3 loop spans 14 amino acids. Trimming shortened V by 4 bases and J by 0 bases, and 7 bases separated the two germline ends. Per germline, CDR1 MDHEN and CDR2 SYDVKM. The DNA for the CDR3 is TGTGCCAGCAGTTCAAGCGATAGCAATCAGCCCCAGCATTTT. Protein product: CASSSSDSNQPQHF.

A word on this clone: It is likely a read error, because the conserved phenylalanine at the end of the CDR3 is missing. The chain links TRBV10-2 to TRBJ2-2; 8 bases map to TRBD1. Germline V gene sequence: CDR1 WSHSY, CDR2 SAAADI. Trimming took 6 bases from V and 2 from J; bases not matched to a gene: 2. The CDR3 contains 14 residues. CDR3: CASRTGANTGELFL. The CDR3 coding sequence is TGCGCCAGCAGGACAGGGGCAAACACCGGGGAGCTGTTTCTT.

The chain uses TRBV28 and TRBJ1-5; D gene unclear. V gave up 6 bases and J gave up 4 bases, with 4 bases separating them. CDR1 is MDHEN and CDR2 is SYDVKM in the germline V gene. This CDR3 comprises 11 residues. In nucleotides, the CDR3 is TGTGCCAGCAGCGATAATCAGCCCCAGCATTTT. Protein product: CASSDNQPQHF. Full variable domain (remainder filled in from reference TRBV28 and TRBJ1-5): DVKVTQSSRYLVKRTGEKVFLECVQDMDHENMFWYRQDPGLGLRLIYFSYDVKMKEKGDIPEGYSVSREKKERFSLILESASTNQTSMYLCASSDNQPQHFGDGTRLSIL.

At least ten counts were recorded for this clone. This chain joins TRBV12-3 or TRBV12-4 and TRBJ2-2, with D perhaps matching TRBD1 (6 bases). The CDR3 has 17 residues. Trimming pared 7 bases from V and 1 base from J, leaving 19 bases between. The CDR3 DNA follows: TGTGCCAGCACAGGCCTCCTGTTGGGACAGAACACCGGGGAGCTGTTTTTT. Protein product: CASTGLLLGQNTGELFF.

There are many counts of this clone. This chain uses TRBV3-1 with TRBJ2-7, with 9 bases identical to TRBD1. V was clipped by 2 bases and J by 6 bases; unmatched bases: 5. CDR1 and CDR2 (germline): LGHDT, YNNKEL (reference sequence). The CDR3 spans 14 residues. This CDR3 is CASSQTGGGGEQYF. CDR3 DNA: TGTGCCAGCAGCCAAACAGGGGGCGGGGGCGAGCAGTACTTC.

This clone has ten or more counts. V is TRBV5-4 and J is TRBJ2-7; tentative D call: TRBD2 (6 bases). Trimming took off 3 bases at V and 3 bases at J, with 25 bases between the two ends. Germline V gene data show CDR1 as SGHNT and CDR2 as YYREEE (reference sequence). The CDR3 is 18 amino acids. CDR3 sequence (DNA): TGTGCCAGCAGCTATCCCTTAATTACGGGAGAATGGAGCTACGAGCAGTACTTC. Translation: CASSYPLITGEWSYEQYF.

Note on this clone: One end of the junction does not line up with germline, which may come from a read error. This sequence joins TRBV7-8 and TRBJ2-3, with D possibly TRBD2 on 6 matching bases. Per the germline V gene, CDR1 is SGHVS and CDR2 is FQNEAQ. The CDR3 runs to 15 residues. The CDR3 region has the DNA TGTGCCAACAGCTTACTGGACTATTACACAGATACGCAGTACTTT. It codes for CANSLLDYYTDTQYF.

The chain recombines TRBV11-2 with TRBJ2-7; D is unclear. This CDR3 spans 12 amino acids. With 5 bases removed from V and 3 bases from J, the gap between germline ends came to 8 bases. Germline-derived CDR1 and CDR2 are SGHAT and FQNNGV. CDR3 protein: CASSPPSYEQYF. The DNA of the CDR3 is TGTGCCAGCAGCCCACCCAGCTACGAGCAGTACTTC.